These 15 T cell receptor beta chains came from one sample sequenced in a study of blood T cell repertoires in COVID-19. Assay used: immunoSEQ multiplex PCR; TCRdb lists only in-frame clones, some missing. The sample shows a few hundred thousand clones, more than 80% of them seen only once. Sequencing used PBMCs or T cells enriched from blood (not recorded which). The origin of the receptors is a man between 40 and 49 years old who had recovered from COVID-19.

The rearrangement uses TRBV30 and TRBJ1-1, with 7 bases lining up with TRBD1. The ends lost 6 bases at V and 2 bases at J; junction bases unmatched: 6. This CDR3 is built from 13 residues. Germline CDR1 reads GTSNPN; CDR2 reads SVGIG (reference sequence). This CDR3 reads CACNRGGNTEAFF. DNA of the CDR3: TGTGCCTGTAACAGGGGAGGTAACACTGAAGCTTTCTTT.

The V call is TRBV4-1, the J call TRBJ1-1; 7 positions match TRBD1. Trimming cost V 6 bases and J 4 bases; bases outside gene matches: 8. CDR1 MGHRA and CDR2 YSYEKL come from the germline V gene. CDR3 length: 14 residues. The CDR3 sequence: CASSKTGFGTEAFF. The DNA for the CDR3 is TGCGCCAGCAGTAAGACAGGGTTCGGCACTGAAGCTTTCTTT.

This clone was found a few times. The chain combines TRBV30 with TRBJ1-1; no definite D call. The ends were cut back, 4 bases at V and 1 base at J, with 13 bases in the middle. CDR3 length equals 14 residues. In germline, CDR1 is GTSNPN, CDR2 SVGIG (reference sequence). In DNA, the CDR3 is TGTGCCTGGAAGAACAGAGGGAGGAACACTGAAGCTTTCTTT. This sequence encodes CAWKNRGRNTEAFF.

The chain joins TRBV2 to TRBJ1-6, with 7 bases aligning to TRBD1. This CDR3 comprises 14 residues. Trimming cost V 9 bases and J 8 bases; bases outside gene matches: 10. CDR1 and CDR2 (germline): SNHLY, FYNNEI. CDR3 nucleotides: TGTGCCAGAGCGACAGGGCGGGCGGATTCACCCCTCCACTTT. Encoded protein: CARATGRADSPLHF.

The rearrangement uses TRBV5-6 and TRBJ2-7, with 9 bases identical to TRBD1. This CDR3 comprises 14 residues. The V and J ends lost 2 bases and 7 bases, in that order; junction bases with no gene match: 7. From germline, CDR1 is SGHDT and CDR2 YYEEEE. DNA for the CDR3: TGTGCCAGCAGCTTTAACAGGGGGCATCAAGAGCAGTACTTC. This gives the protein CASSFNRGHQEQYF.

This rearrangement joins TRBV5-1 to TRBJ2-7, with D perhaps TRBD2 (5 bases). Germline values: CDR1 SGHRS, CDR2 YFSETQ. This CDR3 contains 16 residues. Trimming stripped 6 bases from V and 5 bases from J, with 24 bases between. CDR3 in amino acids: CASTPNGGPGSNEQYF. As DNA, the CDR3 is TGCGCCAGCACTCCGAACGGCGGGCCGGGTTCTAACGAGCAGTACTTC.

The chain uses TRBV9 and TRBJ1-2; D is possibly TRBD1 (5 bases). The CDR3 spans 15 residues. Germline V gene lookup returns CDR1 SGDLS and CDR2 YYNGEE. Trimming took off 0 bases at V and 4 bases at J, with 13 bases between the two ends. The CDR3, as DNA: TGTGCCAGCAGCGTAGAGGGGAGGGGCGGCTATGGCTACACCTTC. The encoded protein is CASSVEGRGGYGYTF.

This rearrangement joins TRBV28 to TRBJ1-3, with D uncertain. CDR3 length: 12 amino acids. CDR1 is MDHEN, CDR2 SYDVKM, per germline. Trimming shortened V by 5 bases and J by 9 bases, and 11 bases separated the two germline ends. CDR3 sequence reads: CASSLPSSTIYF. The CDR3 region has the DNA TGTGCCAGCAGTCTACCCTCTAGCACCATATATTTT. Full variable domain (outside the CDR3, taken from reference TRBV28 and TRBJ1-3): DVKVTQSSRYLVKRTGEKVFLECVQDMDHENMFWYRQDPGLGLRLIYFSYDVKMKEKGDIPEGYSVSREKKERFSLILESASTNQTSMYLCASSLPSSTIYFGEGSWLTVV.

CDR3 region: CASRLDREGIRNTEAFF. The DNA for the CDR3 is TGTGCCAGCAGGTTGGACAGGGAGGGAATCAGGAACACTGAAGCTTTCTTT. This chain uses TRBV2 with TRBJ1-1, with 8 bases identical to TRBD1. The CDR3 loop spans 17 amino acids. With 6 bases clipped from V and 1 base from J, the junction kept 13 bases outside the gene matches. Germline-derived CDR1 and CDR2 are SNHLY and FYNNEI.

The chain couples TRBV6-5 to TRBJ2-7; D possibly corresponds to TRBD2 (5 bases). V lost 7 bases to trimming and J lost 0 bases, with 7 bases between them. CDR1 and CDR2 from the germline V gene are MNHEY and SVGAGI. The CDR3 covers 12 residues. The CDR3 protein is CASTGSSYEQYF. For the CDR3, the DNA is TGTGCCAGCACGGGAAGCTCCTACGAGCAGTACTTC.

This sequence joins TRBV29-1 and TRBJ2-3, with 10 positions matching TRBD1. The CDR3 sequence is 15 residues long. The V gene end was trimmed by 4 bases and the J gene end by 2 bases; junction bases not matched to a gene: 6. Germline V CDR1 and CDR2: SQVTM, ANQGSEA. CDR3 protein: CSVGGQGGVTDTQYF. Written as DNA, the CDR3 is TGCAGCGTTGGAGGACAGGGGGGAGTCACAGATACGCAGTATTTT.

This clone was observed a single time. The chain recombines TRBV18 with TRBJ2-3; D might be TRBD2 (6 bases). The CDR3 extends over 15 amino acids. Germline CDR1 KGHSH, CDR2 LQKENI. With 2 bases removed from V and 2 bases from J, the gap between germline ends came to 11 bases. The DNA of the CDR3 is TGTGCCAGCTCACCAGGAGGGATACCCACAGATACGCAGTATTTT. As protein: CASSPGGIPTDTQYF.

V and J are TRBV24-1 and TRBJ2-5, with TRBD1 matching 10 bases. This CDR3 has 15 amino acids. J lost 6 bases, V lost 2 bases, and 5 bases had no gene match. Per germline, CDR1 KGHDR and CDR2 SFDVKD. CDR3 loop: CATSDSGTGVKTQYF. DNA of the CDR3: TGTGCCACCAGTGATTCCGGGACAGGGGTAAAGACCCAGTACTTC.

The CDR3 protein is CASSEGLSQAIGYTF. CDR3 DNA: TGTGCCAGCAGCGAGGGACTTTCCCAAGCCATTGGCTACACCTTC. The chain combines TRBV9 with TRBJ1-2; D might be TRBD1 (5 bases). V was shortened by 3 bases and J by 7 bases, with 19 bases between the two germline ends. From germline, CDR1 is SGDLS and CDR2 YYNGEE. The CDR3 loop spans 15 amino acids.

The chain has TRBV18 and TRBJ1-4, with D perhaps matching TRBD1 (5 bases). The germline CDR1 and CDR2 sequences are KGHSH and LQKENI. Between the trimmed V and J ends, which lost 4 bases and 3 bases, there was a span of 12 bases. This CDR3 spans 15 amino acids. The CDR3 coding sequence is TGTGCCAGCTCACACGGTCGGGGGGCTAATGAAAAACTGTTTTTT. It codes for CASSHGRGANEKLFF. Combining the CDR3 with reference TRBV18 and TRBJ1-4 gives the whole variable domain NAGVMQNPRHLVRRRGQEARLRCSPMKGHSHVYWYRQLPEEGLKFMVYLQKENIIDESGMPKERFSAEFPKEGPSILRIQQVVRGDSAAYFCASSHGRGANEKLFFGSGTQLSVL.